This T cell receptor beta chain was found in a study of cytomegalovirus exposure and HLA in healthy donors. Researchers ran the PCR with 60 Vbeta and 13 Jbeta primers. Measured with immunoSEQ multiplex PCR; TCRdb has only the in-frame clones, and not every one. The table for this sample gives some 55,000 clones. Per the germline V gene, CDR1 is MNHEY and CDR2 is SVGAGI. The CDR3 loop spans 14 amino acids. Trimming took 2 bases from V and 8 from J; bases not matched to a gene: 7. Sequencing was performed on PBMCs. The gene calls are TRBV6-5 and TRBJ1-1; 8 positions match TRBD1. This receptor was taken from a woman in her forties in good health and CMV-seronegative. The CDR3 is CASSYQGARVEAFF. Written as DNA, the CDR3 is TGTGCCAGCAGTTACCAGGGGGCGCGGGTGGAAGCTTTCTTT.